This T cell receptor (beta chain) appears in the sequencing data of a study of OX40 agonist ivuxolimab in advanced cancers. At the level of the study: Intravenous ivuxolimab was administered to patients every 2 weeks at 0.01 to 10 mg/kg.

Measured with immunoSEQ multiplex PCR; TCRdb has only the in-frame clones, and not every one. The profile shows tens of thousands of clones, roughly 82% of them singletons. This CDR3 has 15 residues. CDR1 and CDR2 from the germline V gene are ENHRY and SYGVKD. Trimming pared 3 bases from V and 4 bases from J, leaving 15 bases between. Study conclusions and caveats: Some of the nonresponding patients also showed low levels of normalized T-cell clonal expansion. The study observed clonal expansion of CD4+ and CD8+ blood T cells by week 6 at 0.1 to 3.0 mg/kg.

Turning to this clone: Antigen unknown.

The sequenced sample was CD4+ or CD8+ T cells sorted from blood, obtained in a trial of the OX40 agonist ivuxolimab. This clonotype was obtained from an adult with an advanced solid tumor such as melanoma, head and neck, liver or kidney cancer. V gene TRBV10-3 combines with J gene TRBJ1-2, with a weak D call TRBD1 (5 bases). CDR3 amino acids: CAISDIREGSYGYTF. CDR3 sequence (DNA): TGTGCCATCAGTGATATCAGGGAAGGTAGCTATGGCTACACCTTC.